This T cell receptor beta chain stems from a study of T cell repertoires in cytomegalovirus infection. Study-wide background: CMV infection together with matching HLA type was indicated by public TCR beta signatures.

MiXCR, applied by TCRdb to the reads, yields one record per CDR3 protein. The sample has about 360,000 distinct CDR3 sequences; roughly 18% are singletons. The V gene's germline CDR1 is MGHRA and CDR2 YSYEKL. The junction had 9 bases not matched to a gene; V was cut back by 3 bases and J by 0 bases. CDR3 length equals 17 residues. The J gene is TRBJ2-3, the V gene TRBV4-1, with 7 bases that match TRBD2. Sequenced material: PBMCs. This sequence originates from a human donor in good health (CMV status not recorded). Some clones in this sample may be carry-over from other donors' samples. The CDR3 reads CASSHNVASGSTDTQYF. CDR3 nucleotides: TGCGCCAGCAGCCACAATGTGGCTAGCGGTAGCACAGATACGCAGTATTTT.